The text below deals with one TCR beta chain. What it recognizes is unknown. The CDR3 is 14 amino acids. V dropped 2 bases and J dropped 4 bases, with 11 bases sitting between them. Looked up from germline, CDR1 is SGHTA and CDR2 is FQGNSA. The sample is drawn from a study of spatial heterogeneity in lung cancer. Study at large: Detection consistently captured more beta-chain sequences than alpha-chain sequences. In tumor regions TCR transcript counts correlated strongly with a matched bulk RNA-seq T cell module score. Study conclusions and caveats: Counts of expanded intratumoral alpha and beta TCRs tracked tumor mutation counts. Coverage estimated for tumor T cells reached approximately 7% for alpha chains and roughly 13% for beta chains.

One entry per CDR3 protein, called by TCRdb with MiXCR from the 5' RACE reads. The sample records about 3,000 distinct CDR3 sequences, approximately 15% being singletons. Time point described: sample taken at primary tumor resection. The donor group consisted of over 60 patients who had untreated, early-stage non-small cell lung cancer. The specimen was lung tumor tissue, collected at surgery. V and J are TRBV7-2 and TRBJ2-5; no definite D call. This receptor was obtained from a male donor with early-stage non-small cell lung cancer. The CDR3 sequence: CASSLLGNGETQYF. For the CDR3, the DNA is TGTGCCAGCAGCTTACTAGGGAACGGAGAGACCCAGTACTTC.